A single sample is the source of the 4 T cell receptor beta chains below, sequenced in a study of blood T cell repertoires in COVID-19. TCRdb keeps only in-frame clones here, not all; method: immunoSEQ multiplex PCR. This table holds just over 300,000 clones, around 86% found once. Source material: PBMCs or T cells enriched from blood (not recorded which). Receptors were obtained from a young man who had recovered from COVID-19.

The V call is TRBV5-4, the J call TRBJ2-5, with 9 bases that match TRBD2. CDR1 is SGHNT and CDR2 is YYREEE in the germline V gene (reference sequence). The junction had 9 bases not matched to a gene; V was cut back by 1 base and J by 5 bases. The CDR3 consists of 16 residues. The CDR3 sequence: CASSLLRGGAFETQYF. In DNA form, the CDR3 reads TGTGCCAGCAGCTTGTTGCGCGGGGGGGCCTTTGAGACCCAGTACTTC.

The rearrangement uses TRBV5-1 and TRBJ1-6; D remains ambiguous. Trimming took 0 bases from V and 1 from J, leaving 5 bases between them. Germline CDR1 SGHRS, CDR2 YFSETQ. CDR3 length: 15 amino acids. CDR3 sequence: CASSLGESYNSPLHF. In nucleotides, the CDR3 is TGCGCCAGCAGCTTGGGGGAGTCCTATAATTCACCCCTCCACTTT.

The CDR3 sequence: CAIHDQDRDQPQHF. The CDR3 DNA follows: TGTGCCATCCACGATCAGGACAGAGATCAGCCCCAGCATTTT. V and J are TRBV24-1 and TRBJ1-5, with TRBD1 as a possible D gene (6 bases). This CDR3 region has 14 residues. V lost 11 bases and J 5 bases, leaving 18 bases between the germline ends. CDR1 is KGHDR and CDR2 is SFDVKD in the germline V gene.

This clone appeared once. The J gene is TRBJ2-3, the V gene TRBV6-1; 8 bases align to TRBD2. CDR3 length: 16 residues. Germline CDR1 and CDR2: MNHNS and SASEGT. With 2 bases clipped from V and 4 bases from J, the junction kept 8 bases outside the gene matches. The CDR3 coding sequence is TGTGCCAGCAGTGAACTTAATAGCGGGATCGCAGATACGCAGTATTTT. Protein: CASSELNSGIADTQYF.